The sequence of this T cell receptor (beta chain) was determined in a study of OX40 agonist ivuxolimab in advanced cancers. On the study more broadly: People who had prior anti-PD-1, anti-PD-L1 or anti-CTLA-4 therapy could take part, and 40% had some.

The cohort excluded patients with autoimmune disease history or systemic immunosuppression. As regards this clone: The antigen remains undetermined.

Some clones are missing from TCRdb's copy, which holds only in-frame ones; the method was immunoSEQ multiplex PCR. The sample lists more than 10,000 clones; less than 90% were seen once. The germline gives CDR1 SGHAT, CDR2 FQNNGV. V was clipped by 5 bases and J by 2 bases; unmatched bases: 7. The CDR3 length is 15 residues. Notes on the study in general: Partial responders treated at 0.1-3.0 mg/kg exhibited clonal expansion among the lowest measured.

Specimen: CD4+ or CD8+ T cells sorted from blood, collected in a trial of the OX40 agonist ivuxolimab. The J gene is TRBJ2-7, the V gene TRBV11-2; 9 nucleotides agree with TRBD2. The clonotype originates from an adult with an advanced solid tumor such as melanoma, head and neck, liver or kidney cancer. The CDR3 DNA reads TGTGCCAGCAGCACGGGACTAGCAAGGACCTACGAGCAGTACTTC. Protein product: CASSTGLARTYEQYF.